The 13 T cell receptor beta chains below all came from one sample that was sequenced in a study of blood T cells in healthy people across ages. Primers used in a second PCR of roughly 6 to 12 cycles were a sample-barcoded 5' primer and a J-beta primer mix. MiXCR, run by TCRdb on the 5' RACE reads, gives a single entry per CDR3 protein. The sample has about 1.4 million distinct CDR3 sequences; roughly 59% are singletons. Sequenced input: blood. These receptors were obtained from a man between 18 and 35 years old in good health.

This chain links TRBV5-1 with TRBJ2-1; D gene uncertain. The V gene lost 4 bases and the J gene lost 0 bases, with 14 bases spanning the gap. This CDR3 spans 16 amino acids. The germline V gene has CDR1 SGHRS and CDR2 YFSETQ. CDR3 sequence (DNA): TGCGCCAGCAGCAGGGATGTTGCGACCTCCTACAATGAGCAGTTCTTC. Protein sequence: CASSRDVATSYNEQFF.

Note on this clonotype: Sequence at one end of the junction differs from germline and may be a read error. The chain joins TRBV6-1 to TRBJ1-1; D may be TRBD1 (5 bases). Germline V gene data show CDR1 as MNHNS and CDR2 as SASEGT. The CDR3 has 15 residues. CDR3 in amino acids: CASSDPGRLGTGAFF. The CDR3 DNA follows: TGTGCCAGCAGTGACCCGGGACGCCTGGGGACTGGAGCTTTCTTT.

This clonotype was seen once. The chain joins TRBV7-2 to TRBJ1-2; no firm D call. The CDR3 extends over 16 amino acids. Trimming removed 1 base from V and 4 bases from J, with 16 bases in between. The germline V gene encodes CDR1 SGHTA and CDR2 FQGNSA. The CDR3 sequence is CASSLVRRDGSYGYTF. CDR3 in DNA: TGTGCCAGCAGCTTAGTACGAAGAGACGGATCCTATGGCTACACCTTC.

A few counts support this clonotype. V is TRBV20-1 and J is TRBJ2-1; 8 bases align to TRBD2. Germline V lookup: CDR1 DFQATT, CDR2 SNEGSKA (reference sequence). After removal of 4 bases from V and 7 bases from J, the junction contained 6 bases not matched to a gene. The CDR3 spans 13 residues. CDR3 in amino acids: CSAKPGLGNEQFF. In DNA, the CDR3 is TGCAGTGCTAAACCGGGACTAGGAAATGAGCAGTTCTTC.

Remarks on this clonotype: The junction departs from the called germline gene at one end, perhaps through a read error. The rearrangement joins TRBV28 to TRBJ2-5; 9 nucleotides match TRBD2. The DNA end is a closer match to TRBJ2-7, so the J assignment may be wrong. The V gene's germline CDR1 is MDHEN and CDR2 SYDVKM. The CDR3 is 18 residues long. The CDR3 coding sequence is TGTGCGAGCAGTTTGTGGTTAGCGGGGGACCTTAGCTCCTACGAGCAGTACTTC. Protein product: CASSLWLAGDLSSYEQYF.

The chain joins TRBV7-9 to TRBJ2-4; D might be TRBD2 (5 bases). This CDR3 is 15 amino acids long. Germline V lookup: CDR1 SEHNR, CDR2 FQNEAQ (reference sequence). The V gene lost 4 bases and the J gene lost 7 bases, with 17 bases spanning the gap. CDR3 loop: CASSWTPTPGNIQYF. Written as DNA, the CDR3 is TGTGCCAGCAGCTGGACTCCGACCCCCGGCAACATTCAGTACTTC.

The rearrangement links TRBV7-2 to TRBJ2-7; no clear D gene. The CDR3 extends over 12 amino acids. Germline CDR1 reads SGHTA; CDR2 reads FQGNSA. V gave up 4 bases and J gave up 6 bases, with 10 bases separating them. In DNA, the CDR3 is TGTGCCAGCAGCTCCCTTAGTAGCGAGCAGTACTTC. This translates into CASSSLSSEQYF. The whole variable domain, filled in from reference TRBV7-2 and TRBJ2-7, reads GAGVSQSPSNKVTEKGKDVELRCDPISGHTALYWYRQSLGQGLEFLIYFQGNSAPDKSGLPSDRFSAERTGGSVSTLTIQRTQQEDSAVYLCASSSLSSEQYFGPGTRLTVT.

The chain joins TRBV12-3 or TRBV12-4 to TRBJ1-1; D is unclear. V was pared by 5 bases and J by 4 bases, with 17 bases between. The CDR3 runs to 15 residues. The CDR3 nucleotides are TGTGCCAGCAGTCTCCCGGGCCCCCAGGCCACTGAAGCTTTCTTT. Protein product: CASSLPGPQATEAFF.

This clonotype was seen more than once but under ten times. The chain has TRBV9 and TRBJ2-7; no clear D gene. Germline values: CDR1 SGDLS, CDR2 YYNGEE. Trimming cost V 4 bases and J 0 bases, with 11 bases left between them. The CDR3 is 14 residues long. As DNA, the CDR3 is TGTGCCAGCAGCCCCCGGCAGGACTCCTACGAGCAGTACTTC. It codes for CASSPRQDSYEQYF.

This clonotype was found a few times. The chain employs TRBV20-1 and TRBJ2-1, with TRBD2 identical over 7 bases. The CDR3 has 14 residues. CDR1 and CDR2 from the germline V gene are DFQATT and SNEGSKA (reference sequence). Unmatched junction bases numbered 6, after V lost 5 bases and J lost 2 bases. The CDR3 here is CSARREDPYNEQFF. The CDR3 DNA sequence: TGCAGTGCTCGCCGGGAGGATCCCTACAATGAGCAGTTCTTC.

This clonotype occurred many times. The chain has TRBV29-1 and TRBJ2-7; D may correspond to TRBD1 or TRBD2 (5 bases each). The germline V gene has CDR1 SQVTM and CDR2 ANQGSEA. V was pared by 4 bases and J by 0 bases, with 7 bases between. The CDR3 spans 12 residues. Here the CDR3 reads CSVGGSSYEQYF. Written as DNA, the CDR3 is TGCAGCGTTGGGGGGAGCTCCTACGAGCAGTACTTC.

This clonotype was detected once. The chain couples TRBV7-2 to TRBJ1-4; 7 nucleotides line up with TRBD1. V trimming: 1 base; J trimming: 5 bases; junction bases outside the gene matches: 4. Germline lookup yields CDR1 SGHTA and CDR2 FQGNSA. This CDR3 has 15 amino acids. The CDR3 region is CASSLVGTANEKLFF. The DNA for the CDR3 is TGTGCCAGCAGCTTAGTTGGGACAGCCAATGAAAAACTGTTTTTT.

The chain carries TRBV6-2 or TRBV6-3 and TRBJ1-4; D ambiguous. This CDR3 has 14 amino acids. Looked up from germline, CDR1 is MNHEY and CDR2 is SVGEGT. The germline V and J ends were trimmed by 2 bases and 6 bases, with 10 bases remaining between them. Here the CDR3 reads CASSYLSEDEKLFF. As DNA, the CDR3 is TGTGCCAGCAGTTACCTATCCGAGGATGAAAAACTGTTTTTT.